These 4 T cell receptor beta chains were all obtained from the same sample, sequenced in a study of yellow fever vaccine responses in identical twins. MiXCR, run by TCRdb on the RT-PCR reads, gives a single entry per CDR3 protein. Of 20,000 to 25,000 distinct CDR3 sequences in the sample, more than 60% were seen once. The specimen was T cells from blood (PBMCs), unsorted or a sorted subset (not recorded which), collected before or after yellow fever vaccination (not recorded which). Receptor source: a woman between 18 and 29 years old who received the yellow fever vaccine.

The chain combines TRBV7-2 with TRBJ2-7, with D tentatively TRBD2 (6 bases). V lost 5 bases and J 6 bases, leaving 14 bases between the germline ends. The CDR3 length is 13 residues. Germline CDR1 is SGHTA and CDR2 is FQGNSA. CDR3 amino acids: CASSKGTFLEQYV. In nucleotides, the CDR3 is TGTGCCAGCAGCAAAGGGACTTTCCTCGAGCAGTACGTC.

This chain links TRBV19 with TRBJ2-1; D gene uncertain. The CDR3 totals 13 residues. From germline, CDR1 is LNHDA and CDR2 SQIVND (reference sequence). The V end was cut by 5 bases, the J end by 5 bases, with 10 bases between. CDR3 region: CASSPGLNNEQFF. For the CDR3, the DNA is TGTGCCAGTAGTCCGGGCCTCAACAATGAGCAGTTCTTC.

The chain joins TRBV3-1 to TRBJ2-1, with a weak D call TRBD2 (7 bases). Trimming removed 1 base from V and 7 bases from J, with 14 bases in between. The CDR3 covers 15 residues. In germline, CDR1 is LGHDT, CDR2 YNNKEL (reference sequence). The CDR3 bases are TGTGCCAGCAGCCAAGGTGGGGGGGCTAGTAATGAGCAGTTCTTC. Its protein is CASSQGGGASNEQFF.

This clonotype was observed a handful of times. The CDR3 sequence: CASSPGTGGFTEAFF. CDR3 in DNA: TGTGCCAGCTCCCCCGGGACAGGGGGATTTACTGAAGCTTTCTTT. The chain employs TRBV18 and TRBJ1-1, with TRBD1 identical over 11 bases. Trimming took 6 bases from V and 5 from J; bases not matched to a gene: 8. This CDR3 region has 15 residues. The germline gives CDR1 KGHSH, CDR2 LQKENI. The entire variable domain, with the rest obtained from reference TRBV18 and TRBJ1-1, is as follows: NAGVMQNPRHLVRRRGQEARLRCSPMKGHSHVYWYRQLPEEGLKFMVYLQKENIIDESGMPKERFSAEFPKEGPSILRIQQVVRGDSAAYFCASSPGTGGFTEAFFGQGTRLTVV.